This T cell receptor beta chain was recovered during a study of neoadjuvant nivolumab and ipilimumab in lung cancer (TCRdb year 2020). Regarding the study in general: Intravenous nivolumab was dosed at 3 mg/kg on days 1, 15 and 29, and in the combination arm ipilimumab 1 mg/kg was added on day 1 only. The primary endpoint of the trial was the rate of major pathologic response (MPR) in the intention-to-treat population of each study arm. The trial treated some 44 patients with operable NSCLC: some 23 were randomized to nivolumab monotherapy and 21 to nivolumab plus ipilimumab. TCR repertoires were compared between pretherapy (baseline) peripheral blood and tumors resected at surgery after neoadjuvant immune checkpoint blockade. Seven patients had matched pretherapy and resected tumor pairs analyzed, with four treated with nivolumab and three with nivolumab plus ipilimumab. Paper-wide results and their limitations: Compared with tumor-adjacent uninvolved lung, resected tumors had greater TCR richness and clonality, and increases showed up in more of the dual-therapy-treated tumors. TCR richness in pretherapy blood showed a positive correlation with richness in tumors resected after neoadjuvant therapy (Spearman R ≈ 0.78). TCR sequencing was performed in a small number of samples. From pretherapy to surgery, tumor T-cell richness and clonality went up in three of three dual-therapy tumors, versus only two of four nivolumab-treated tumors. No significant correlation was found between TCR clonality and pathologic tumor regression, and only a single major-pathologic-response sample was available for the analysis of TCR clonality versus pathologic tumor regression.

The method behind the library was the immunoSEQ multiplex PCR assay. On the authors' methods: Repertoires were summarized by richness and clonality, and significantly expanded and contracted clones were identified between pre- and post-therapy samples. Entries here come from immuneACCESS through TCRdb and include only in-frame sequences with V and J called. Some clones fail to appear in such tables; in the studies checked, an unresolved V gene covers under half of the shortfall, and the cause of the remainder is unknown. V, J and clone size reflect that table, while D and trimming were determined from the DNA. Within this sample are around 20,000 clones, with approximately 73% of them counted one time only. Of the sample, around 7% falls within the top ten clones. From its cysteine to its phenylalanine, the CDR3 spans 13 amino acids. Only the CDR3 DNA is retained, 39 bases long and in frame from the first base. For CDR1 and CDR2, the germline V gene (reference sequence) lists LNHNV and YYDKDF. The germline ends are 12 bases apart after V is trimmed by 5 bases and J by 6 bases.

Reading the label with the study, this specimen's time point is: at surgical resection after neoadjuvant nivolumab +/- ipilimumab. Samples were obtained from the phase 2 randomized NEOSTAR trial, in which neoadjuvant nivolumab or nivolumab plus ipilimumab followed by surgery was tested in operable NSCLC. To note about this clone: The antigen it recognizes is unknown. Nothing much larger sits one base from this clone, and base qualities are not available.

The chain links TRBV15 with TRBJ2-3; no confident D gene assignment can be made. The TCR was taken from an adult with non-small cell lung cancer. This specimen consisted of tumor tissue, obtained after neoadjuvant nivolumab, alone or with ipilimumab, at or shortly before surgery. The nucleotide sequence is given as TGTGCCACCAGCGGGCAAATAAGTGATACGCAGTATTTT. This codes for CATSGQISDTQYF.